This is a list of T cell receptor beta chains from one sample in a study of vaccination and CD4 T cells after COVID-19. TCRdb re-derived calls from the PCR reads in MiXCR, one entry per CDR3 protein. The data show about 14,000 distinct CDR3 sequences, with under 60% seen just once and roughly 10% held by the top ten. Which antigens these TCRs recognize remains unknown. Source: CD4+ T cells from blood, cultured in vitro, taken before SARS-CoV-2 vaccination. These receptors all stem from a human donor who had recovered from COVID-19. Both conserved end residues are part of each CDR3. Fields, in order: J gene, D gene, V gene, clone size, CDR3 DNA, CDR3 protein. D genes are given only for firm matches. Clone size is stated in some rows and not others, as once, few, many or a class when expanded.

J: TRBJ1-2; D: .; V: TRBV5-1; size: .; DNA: TGCGCCAGCAGCTCGGGGACGGTTCCTAACTATGGCTACACCTTC; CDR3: CASSSGTVPNYGYTF
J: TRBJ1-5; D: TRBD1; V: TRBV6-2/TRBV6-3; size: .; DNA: TGTGCCAGCAGTTCCGGACAGGGGGTAGATCAGCCCCAGCATTTT; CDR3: CASSSGQGVDQPQHF
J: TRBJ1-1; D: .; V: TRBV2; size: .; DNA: TGTGCCAGCGGGCGCGGCATGAACACTGAAGCTTTCTTT; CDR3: CASGRGMNTEAFF
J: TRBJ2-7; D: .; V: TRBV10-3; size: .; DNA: TGTGCCATCAGTGCACGTCTAACCTACGAGCAGTACTTC; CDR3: CAISARLTYEQYF
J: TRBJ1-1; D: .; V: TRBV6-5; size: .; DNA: TGTGCCAGCAGTTACTCAATTAACACTGAAGCTTTCTTT; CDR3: CASSYSINTEAFF
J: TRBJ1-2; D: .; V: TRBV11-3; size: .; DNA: TGTGCCAGCAGCCTCAATGGGTGGTCAGGACCTAACTATGGCTACACCTTC; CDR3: CASSLNGWSGPNYGYTF
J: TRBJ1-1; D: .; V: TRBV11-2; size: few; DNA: TGTGCCAGCAGCTTAGATGAGGGGAGGAACCCTTTCTTT; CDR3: CASSLDEGRNPFF
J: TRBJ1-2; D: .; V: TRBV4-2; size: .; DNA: TGTGCCAGCAGCCAAGGGGACCCAAGAGGGGATTATGGCTACACCTTC; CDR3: CASSQGDPRGDYGYTF
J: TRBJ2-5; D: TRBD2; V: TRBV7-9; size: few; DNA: TGTGCCAGCAGCCTTAGCGGGAGAACGGAGACCCAGTACTTC; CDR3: CASSLSGRTETQYF
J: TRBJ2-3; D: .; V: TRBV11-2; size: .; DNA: TGTGCCAGCAGCTCTGAGTTCACAGATACGCAGTATTTT; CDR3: CASSSEFTDTQYF
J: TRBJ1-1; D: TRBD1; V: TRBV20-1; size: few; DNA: TGCAGTGCGCTCCCGGGACAGGGGAACACTGAAGCTTTCTTT; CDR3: CSALPGQGNTEAFF
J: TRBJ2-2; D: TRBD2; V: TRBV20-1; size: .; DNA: TGCAGTGCTAGAGCACCCGGGACTAGGGCGACCGGGGAGCTGTTTTTT; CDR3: CSARAPGTRATGELFF
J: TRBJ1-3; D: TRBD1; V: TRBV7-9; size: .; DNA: TGTGCCAGCAGCTTATTGGGACAGGAAGAACCTGGAAACACCATATATTTT; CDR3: CASSLLGQEEPGNTIYF
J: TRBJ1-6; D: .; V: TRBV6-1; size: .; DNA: TGTGCCAGCAGTGAAGCAGGGTGGTCTAGCTCCTATAATTCACCCCTCCACTTT; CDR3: CASSEAGWSSSYNSPLHF
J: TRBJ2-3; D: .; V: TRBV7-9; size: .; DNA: TGTGCCAGCAGCTTAGTGGTGGGGCAGGCGGATACGCAGTATTTT; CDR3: CASSLVVGQADTQYF
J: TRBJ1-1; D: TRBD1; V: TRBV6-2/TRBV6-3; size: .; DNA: TGTGCCAGCAGCGACAGGGGAATCATGAACACTGAAGCTTTCTTT; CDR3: CASSDRGIMNTEAFF
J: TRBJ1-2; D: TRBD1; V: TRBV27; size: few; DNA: TGTGCCAGCAGTCCACGGACAGGACGGGGATTTAACTATGGCTACACCTTC; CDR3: CASSPRTGRGFNYGYTF
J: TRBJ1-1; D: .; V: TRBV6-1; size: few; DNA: TGTGCCAGCAGGGGACAACAGGGGAACACTGAAGCTTTCTTT; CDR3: CASRGQQGNTEAFF
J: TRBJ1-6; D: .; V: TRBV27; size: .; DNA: TGTGCCAGCAGTTTTACGTTGGAGGGGGATTCACCCCTCCACTTT; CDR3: CASSFTLEGDSPLHF
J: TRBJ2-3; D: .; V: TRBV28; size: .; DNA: TGTGCCAGCAGTTGGGTTCGAGATACGCAGTATTTT; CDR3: CASSWVRDTQYF
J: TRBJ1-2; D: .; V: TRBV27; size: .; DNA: TGTGCCAGCAGACAAGGGGGAAGGGACTATGGCTACACCTTC; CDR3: CASRQGGRDYGYTF
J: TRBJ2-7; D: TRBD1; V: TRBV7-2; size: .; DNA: TGTGCCAGCAGACCGGGACAGGGGGCCTACGAGCAGTACTTC; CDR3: CASRPGQGAYEQYF
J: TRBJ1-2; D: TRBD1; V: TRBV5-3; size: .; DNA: TGTGCCAGAAGCCACCCCAGGGGGCGCGGCTATGGCTACACCTTC; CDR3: CARSHPRGRGYGYTF
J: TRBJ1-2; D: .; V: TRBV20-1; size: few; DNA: TGCAGTGAATTCTTCCGACGCGGGACATCTTCTAACTATGGCTACACCTTC; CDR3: CSEFFRRGTSSNYGYTF
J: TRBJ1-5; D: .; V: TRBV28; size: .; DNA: TGTGTCACCAAGACAGTTAGCAATCAGCCCCAGCATTTT; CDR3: CVTKTVSNQPQHF
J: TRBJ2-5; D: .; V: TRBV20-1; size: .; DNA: TGCAGTGCTAGAGATTATATTATTGGGGTGGAGACCCAGTACTTC; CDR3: CSARDYIIGVETQYF